These 23 T cell receptor beta chains were all obtained from the same sample, sequenced in a study of blood T cells in healthy people across ages. For the second PCR, which ran for roughly 6 to 12 cycles, a sample-barcoded 5' primer and a J-beta primer mix were used. TCRdb independently ran MiXCR on the 5' RACE reads; one entry per CDR3 protein. The data contain approximately 730,000 distinct CDR3 sequences, 53% of them singletons. Sequencing was performed on blood. The receptors come from a man of 80 years or more in good health.

The genes are TRBV18 and TRBJ2-5; TRBD2 matches at 7 bases. Germline V gene data show CDR1 as KGHSH and CDR2 as LQKENI. The CDR3 is 15 amino acids. J gave up 6 bases and V 3 bases, and 10 bases lay outside the gene matches. CDR3 sequence: CASSPRDYSPKTQYF. The CDR3 coding sequence is TGTGCCAGCTCACCCAGGGACTATTCCCCAAAGACCCAGTACTTC.

The chain recombines TRBV2 with TRBJ2-3; D is tentatively TRBD1 or TRBD2 (6 bases each). Trimming removed 7 bases from V and 11 bases from J, with 16 bases in between. This CDR3 has 12 residues. Looked up from germline, CDR1 is SNHLY and CDR2 is FYNNEI. This chain's CDR3 is CASTDRRRGQYF. The DNA for the CDR3 is TGTGCCAGCACAGACAGGCGGCGGGGGCAGTATTTT.

The chain uses TRBV4-2 and TRBJ1-2; tentative D call: TRBD1 (6 bases). The CDR3 consists of 17 residues. V was pared by 0 bases and J by 4 bases, with 18 bases between. Germline CDR1 and CDR2: LGHNA and YNFKEQ. The CDR3 sequence: CASSQEGAGAQGYGYTF. The CDR3 nucleotides read TGTGCCAGCAGCCAAGAAGGGGCGGGGGCGCAAGGCTATGGCTACACCTTC.

This rearrangement joins TRBV20-1 to TRBJ2-3; TRBD2 agrees at 7 bases. The length of the CDR3 is 16 residues. V lost 4 bases and J lost 2; bases outside the gene matches: 12. Germline CDR1 and CDR2: DFQATT and SNEGSKA (reference sequence). The CDR3 DNA reads as TGCAGTGCTACCAATCGGGCGGGAGCCCTCACAGATACGCAGTATTTT. Translation gives CSATNRAGALTDTQYF.

This clonotype was observed a handful of times. This chain connects TRBV10-3 to TRBJ2-5; no clear D. The CDR3 contains 13 residues. V was pared by 0 bases and J by 5 bases, with 7 bases between. Germline V gene sequence: CDR1 ENHRY, CDR2 SYGVKD. CDR3 protein: CAISESFGETQYF. In DNA, the CDR3 is TGTGCCATCAGTGAGTCGTTCGGCGAGACCCAGTACTTC.

The CDR3 nucleotides read TGTGCCAGCCGTCCTCCGGGACAGGGTTTCACCGGGGAGCTGTTTTTT. Protein product: CASRPPGQGFTGELFF. V usage is TRBV9 and J usage is TRBJ2-2, with 9 bases that match TRBD1. Germline V gives CDR1 SGDLS, CDR2 YYNGEE. This CDR3 is 16 amino acids long. With 7 bases clipped from V and 4 bases from J, the junction kept 11 bases outside the gene matches.

The chain links TRBV5-1 to TRBJ2-5; no reliable D call. CDR3 length equals 14 residues. Trimming left V 2 bases short and J 2 bases short, with 10 bases between. Germline lookup yields CDR1 SGHRS and CDR2 YFSETQ. CDR3 region: CASSFRTLQETQYF. In DNA, the CDR3 is TGCGCCAGCAGCTTTAGGACGCTTCAAGAGACCCAGTACTTC.

The chain employs TRBV5-1 and TRBJ2-1; D gene unclear. The CDR3 extends over 14 amino acids. The V gene lost 2 bases and the J gene lost 4 bases, with 10 bases spanning the gap. Germline values: CDR1 SGHRS, CDR2 YFSETQ. CDR3 sequence (DNA): TGCGCCAGCAGCTTTCGGGCCGGGTACAATGAGCAGTTCTTC. Residues: CASSFRAGYNEQFF.

The rearrangement joins TRBV12-3 or TRBV12-4 to TRBJ2-4; 8 bases map to TRBD2. The DNA end favors TRBJ2-7, so the J call may be wrong. The CDR3 has 14 residues. DNA for the CDR3: TGTGCCAGCAGTCGAAGCGGGAGCATCGACGAGCAGTACTTC. Its translation: CASSRSGSIDEQYF.

V gene TRBV24-1 combines with J gene TRBJ2-2; 7 bases are a match to TRBD1. Germline trimming cut 3 bases from V and 1 base from J; bases unmatched to any gene: 7. The CDR3 runs to 17 residues. Looked up from germline, CDR1 is KGHDR and CDR2 is SFDVKD. CDR3: CATSDPPGGQNTGELFF. The DNA for the CDR3 is TGTGCCACCAGTGATCCCCCAGGGGGACAGAACACCGGGGAGCTGTTTTTT.

The rearrangement links TRBV2 to TRBJ1-5; TRBD1 is a possible D gene (5 bases). This CDR3 spans 16 amino acids. Germline-derived CDR1 and CDR2 are SNHLY and FYNNEI. V was cut by 2 bases and J by 1 base, with 12 bases left in between. The CDR3 nucleotides read TGTGCCAGCAGTGAATATCGGGGCCTCAGCAATCAGCCCCAGCATTTT. Its protein is CASSEYRGLSNQPQHF.

This clonotype appeared a single time. The chain recombines TRBV20-1 with TRBJ2-5; D gene unclear. The closer fit of TRBJ2-4 to the DNA end suggests the J call may be wrong. The germline V gene encodes CDR1 DFQATT and CDR2 SNEGSKA (reference sequence). This CDR3 is built from 14 residues. In DNA form, the CDR3 reads TGCAGTGCTAGAGATCCGGGTCAGGTAAACATTCAGTACTTC. Its protein product is CSARDPGQVNIQYF.

This clonotype has more than one count but fewer than ten. This chain uses TRBV5-1 with TRBJ2-4; maybe TRBD1 (5 bases). Per germline, CDR1 SGHRS and CDR2 YFSETQ. The CDR3 covers 14 residues. V was clipped by 4 bases and J by 9 bases, with 17 bases between them. The CDR3: CASSRDSLAPIQYF. The CDR3 DNA reads TGCGCCAGCAGCCGTGACAGTCTCGCCCCCATTCAGTACTTC.

This clonotype was observed a few times. The V and J genes are TRBV12-3 or TRBV12-4 and TRBJ2-5; D ambiguous. This CDR3 comprises 14 residues. V was trimmed by 3 bases and J by 5 bases, leaving 13 bases between them. The CDR3 sequence: CASSFALGPETQYF. CDR3 in DNA: TGTGCCAGCAGTTTCGCACTCGGCCCCGAGACCCAGTACTTC.

This clonotype turned up a few times. V and J are TRBV5-1 and TRBJ2-5; 8 bases line up with TRBD2. This CDR3 has 18 residues. The germline V gene has CDR1 SGHRS and CDR2 YFSETQ. V was pared by 0 bases and J by 5 bases, with 15 bases of the junction left unmatched. CDR3 sequence (DNA): TGCGCCAGCAGCTTGGCAAATAGCGGGATTCTCCTGTTGGAGACCCAGTACTTC. Amino acids: CASSLANSGILLLETQYF.

The chain combines TRBV5-1 with TRBJ2-1; D possibly corresponds to TRBD1 (6 bases). Germline assignment: CDR1 SGHRS and CDR2 YFSETQ. Trimming removed 0 bases from V and 0 bases from J, with 10 bases in between. This CDR3 is built from 16 residues. As DNA, the CDR3 is TGCGCCAGCAGCTTGGGACAGGTCCGCTCCTACAATGAGCAGTTCTTC. This encodes CASSLGQVRSYNEQFF. Filled out from reference TRBV5-1 and TRBJ2-1, the complete variable domain reads KAGVTQTPRYLIKTRGQQVTLSCSPISGHRSVSWYQQTPGQGLQFLFEYFSETQRNKGNFPGRFSGRQFSNSRSEMNVSTLELGDSALYLCASSLGQVRSYNEQFFGPGTRLTVL.

This clonotype was seen a single time. The rearrangement joins TRBV10-2 to TRBJ2-5, with D perhaps assigned TRBD1 or TRBD2 (5 bases each). The CDR3 is 16 amino acids. Trimming left V 5 bases short and J 1 base short, with 17 bases between. From germline, CDR1 is WSHSY and CDR2 SAAADI. CDR3: CASSSGWGSGQETQYF. As DNA, the CDR3 is TGCGCCAGCAGTTCGGGCTGGGGGAGTGGCCAAGAGACCCAGTACTTC.

In its sample, this clonotype was seen a few times. V usage is TRBV6-5 and J usage is TRBJ2-2; 9 nucleotides match TRBD1. Germline loops: CDR1 MNHEY, CDR2 SVGAGI. The CDR3 is 15 residues long. Trimming at V came to 2 bases and at J to 4 bases, leaving 2 bases not matched to a gene. The CDR3 DNA is TGTGCCAGCAGTTACAGGGACAGGGTCACCGGGGAGCTGTTTTTT. Amino acid sequence: CASSYRDRVTGELFF.

The chain combines TRBV7-9 with TRBJ1-1, with D hard to call. Trimming cost V 3 bases and J 4 bases, with 18 bases left between them. CDR1 and CDR2 (germline): SEHNR, FQNEAQ (reference sequence). The CDR3 extends over 16 amino acids. CDR3 sequence reads: CASSFARMRGSTEAFF. The CDR3, as DNA: TGTGCCAGCAGCTTCGCCAGGATGAGAGGGAGCACTGAAGCTTTCTTT.

This sequence joins TRBV21-1 and TRBJ1-2; the D call in the table, TRBD1, was not verified against the DNA. TRBV21-1 is noted as a pseudogene. The CDR3 has 15 residues. The CDR3 spells CASSSRDREHYGYTF. CDR3 nucleotide sequence: TGTGCCAGCAGCTCTCGGGACAGGGAGCACTATGGCTACACCTTC.

This clonotype was detected many times. The genes are TRBV7-9 and TRBJ2-3; D remains ambiguous. Germline loops: CDR1 SEHNR, CDR2 FQNEAQ (reference sequence). The length of the CDR3 is 13 residues. Trimming left V 1 base short and J 8 bases short, with 10 bases between. CDR3 DNA sequence: TGTGCCAGCAGCTTAGGGAACAGCCCTACGCAGTATTTT. Translation gives CASSLGNSPTQYF.

This clonotype was seen only a few times. The rearrangement joins TRBV7-7 to TRBJ2-1; D uncertain. Deletions cut 0 bases from V and 0 bases from J, with 6 bases between. From germline, CDR1 is SSHAT and CDR2 FNYEAQ (reference sequence). The CDR3 sequence is 15 residues long. DNA for the CDR3: TGTGCCAGCAGCTTAGCCCTAGACTCCTACAATGAGCAGTTCTTC. This sequence encodes CASSLALDSYNEQFF.

The chain combines TRBV28 with TRBJ2-5, with 10 positions matching TRBD1. Germline V gene data show CDR1 as MDHEN and CDR2 as SYDVKM. There are 14 residues in the CDR3. The junction had 14 bases not matched to a gene; V was cut back by 8 bases and J by 11 bases. CDR3 amino acids: CASLERDRGGKQYF. CDR3 DNA: TGTGCCAGCCTAGAACGGGACAGGGGTGGGAAGCAGTACTTC.